The source of this T cell receptor beta chain is a study of post-analysis software for immune sequencing data. Study in general: Included courses were relapsing-remitting and secondary progressive multiple sclerosis; progressive-relapsing multiple sclerosis was also included.

Turning to this clonotype: The target antigen is unknown.

This CDR3 is 17 amino acids long. The germline gives CDR1 LGHDT, CDR2 YNNKEL (reference sequence). The V gene end was trimmed by 4 bases and the J gene end by 7 bases; junction bases not matched to a gene: 13. Study findings and constraints: Patients with multiple sclerosis recorded significantly lower normalized Chao1 diversity than controls, the study found. F measure showed strong co-clustering of same-batch samples. Patients carried a few TRBV segments more frequently than controls did, and TRBV5-6, TRBV5-1 and TRBV20-1 were among them.

Every TCR beta cDNA library bore unique molecular identifiers. Some 500,000 cDNA molecules were recovered from an input of 1 to 10 million T cells. Each CDR3 protein is one row after TCRdb ran MiXCR on the PCR reads. The profile covers about 430,000 distinct CDR3 sequences, with 39% appearing a single time and approximately 7.1% taken by the ten largest. The sequenced sample consisted of blood. The chain recombines TRBV3-1 with TRBJ1-6, with TRBD1 matching over 7 bases. The clonotype comes from a girl aged 2 to 9 with multiple sclerosis. This chain's CDR3 is CASSLSGQTSGNSPLHF. The CDR3 bases are TGTGCCAGCAGCCTTTCGGGACAGACCTCGGGGAATTCACCCCTCCACTTT.